This paragraph reports one T cell receptor beta chain. Its antigen is unknown. The junction and the germline gene differ at one end; a read error may be behind it. The same CDR3 is also encoded by other DNA sequences in this sample. This entry belongs to a study of cytomegalovirus exposure and HLA in healthy donors. Study outcomes and limitations: The listing of 150 or so TCR beta chains classed them as cytomegalovirus-associated. A later analysis found that most CMV-associated TCR beta chains appeared HLA-restricted.

The PCR had 60 Vbeta and 13 Jbeta primers. Authors' data handling: Per a later analysis, the number of unique TCR beta chains was some 82 million, of which around 10 million were shared. Libraries were prepared by immunoSEQ multiplex PCR; TCRdb keeps only in-frame clonotypes and omits some of them. The DNA gave D and trimming, while V, J and clone size come from that table. Of around 140,000 clones listed, 75% to 85% are singletons. This receptor was obtained from a male donor in good health and CMV-seronegative. The sequencing sample was made of PBMCs.

CDR3 protein: CASSLGTGMGTDTQYF. The CDR3 DNA follows: TGCGCCAGCAGCCTAGGGACAGGGATGGGCACAGATACGCAGTATTTT. V usage is TRBV9 and J usage is TRBJ2-3; 9 bases agree with TRBD1. Germline V gene sequence: CDR1 SGDLS, CDR2 YYNGEE. The CDR3 loop spans 16 amino acids.